This T cell receptor (beta chain) is from a study of blood T cell repertoires in COVID-19. Study information: T cells, B-cell-depleted T cells, or PBMCs provided the cDNA or gDNA that served as material.

In the original analysis: The assay estimated nucleated cells by amplifying reference gene primers. Only in-frame clones appear in the TCRdb table, and some are missing; sequencing was by immunoSEQ multiplex PCR. V, J and clone size reflect that table, while D and trimming were determined from the DNA. This table holds 110,000 to 150,000 clones, roughly 88% found once. There are 19 residues in the CDR3. The V segment lost 2 bases and the J segment 4 bases; nucleotides outside the gene matches: 8. From germline, CDR1 is LGHDT and CDR2 YNNKEL (reference sequence). Sequencing was done on a sample of peripheral blood. The V and J genes are TRBV3-1 (or the pseudogene TRBV3-2) and TRBJ2-1; TRBD2 aligns across 16 bases. The source of this sequence is a woman aged 45-65 years with acute or convalescent COVID-19. The CDR3 region is CASSQTGTGLAGGYNEQFF. CDR3 DNA sequence: TGTGCCAGCAGCCAAACCGGGACGGGACTAGCGGGAGGGTACAATGAGCAGTTCTTC.